Listed below are T cell receptor beta chains from one sample, sequenced in a study of T cell responses to AZD1222 COVID-19 vaccine. Data came from immunoSEQ multiplex PCR; TCRdb stores just in-frame clones and leaves some out. This sample has tens of thousands of clones, with nearly 90% found just once. This material consisted of peripheral blood, taken on day 0 of AZD1222 vaccination. The receptors were gathered from an adult in good health. Each CDR3 is given with its conserved first and last residue. D genes are given only for firm matches. A row's size may be missing; if present it is once, few, many or a size class.

TGCGCCAGCAGCCGTGAGGACAATGAGCAGTTCTTC,CASSREDNEQFF,TRBJ2-1,TRBV5-1,12,-,-
TGTGCCAGCGGTAGATTGAACACTGAAGCTTTCTTT,CASGRLNTEAFF,TRBJ1-1,TRBV12-3/TRBV12-4,12,-,-
TGTGCCAGCAGAGAACTAGCTGGGGAGGAGACCCAGTACTTC,CASRELAGEETQYF,TRBJ2-5,TRBV28,14,-,-
TGTGCCAGTAGTCAGGGGACACCAACCCTCCACTTT,CASSQGTPTLHF,TRBJ1-6,TRBV19,12,-,-
TGTGCCAGCTCACAGAAAGAGACAGGCAAACTGTTTTTT,CASSQKETGKLFF,TRBJ1-4,TRBV18,13,-,-
TGTGCCAGCAGTTCCGGGCTAGCCAAAAACATTCAGTACTTC,CASSSGLAKNIQYF,TRBJ2-4,TRBV6-5,14,-,-
TGTGCCAGCAGTTTAGCAGGGACAGGGCCCATGAACACTGAAGCTTTCTTT,CASSLAGTGPMNTEAFF,TRBJ1-1,TRBV27,17,-,TRBD1
TGTGCCAGCAGCACCACAGGGTATGGCTACACCTTC,CASSTTGYGYTF,TRBJ1-2,TRBV7-8,12,-,-
TGTGCCAGCCAGCGCTCCTACGACACAACCTACGAGCAGTACTTC,CASQRSYDTTYEQYF,TRBJ2-7,TRBV3-1/TRBV3-2,15,-,-
TGTGCCAGCAGCTCGCATACCGTGCGGGGTCAGCCCCAGCATTTT,CASSSHTVRGQPQHF,TRBJ1-5,TRBV7-2,15,-,-
TGCGCCAGCAGCCAAGATATCGCGACTATCGCCGGTAACAATGAGCAGTTCTTC,CASSQDIATIAGNNEQFF,TRBJ2-1,TRBV4-3,18,-,-
TGTGCCAGCAGCCAAGGCAGGGTGAAGGACACTGAAGCTTTCTTT,CASSQGRVKDTEAFF,TRBJ1-1,TRBV3-1/TRBV3-2,15,-,-
TGCGCCAGCAACAGAGGACAGGGGATAGGGGGAAGGGGCAATCAGCCCCAGCATTTT,CASNRGQGIGGRGNQPQHF,TRBJ1-5,TRBV6-4,19,once,TRBD1
TGTGCCAGTAGTCCTCGGGGCCTTACGACGCAGTATTTT,CASSPRGLTTQYF,TRBJ2-3,TRBV19,13,-,-
TGTGCCAGCAGCCCCGGGTTTAGGCCAAATGAAAAACTGTTTTTT,CASSPGFRPNEKLFF,TRBJ1-4,TRBV28,15,-,-
TGTGCTAGTGGCACCGGGACTAGCGTCACAGATACGCAGTATTTT,CASGTGTSVTDTQYF,TRBJ2-3,TRBV12-5,15,-,TRBD2
TGCGCCAGCAGCCAAGATAACAGGGGCCAAGAGACCCAGTACTTC,CASSQDNRGQETQYF,TRBJ2-5,TRBV4-3,15,-,TRBD1
TGTGCCAGCAGCTTAGCGGGAAGCTCCTACGAGCAGTACTTC,CASSLAGSSYEQYF,TRBJ2-7,TRBV7-9,14,-,-
TGTGCCAGCAGTGACCGGACAGCCGGGGGCACCGGGGAGCTGTTTTTT,CASSDRTAGGTGELFF,TRBJ2-2,TRBV6-2/TRBV6-3,16,-,-
TGTGCCAGCAGTTCTAGGACCCCTAGGGTAGGAGGTCAGCCCCAGCATTTT,CASSSRTPRVGGQPQHF,TRBJ1-5,TRBV28,17,-,-
TGTGCCAGCAGCGTAGAGTGGAGCTCCTACAATGAGCAGTTCTTC,CASSVEWSSYNEQFF,TRBJ2-1,TRBV9,15,-,-
TGCGCCAGCAGCTTGGATGGGCGGGAGGGCCCACGGGAGCAGTACTTC,CASSLDGREGPREQYF,TRBJ2-7,TRBV5-1,16,-,TRBD2
TGTGCCAGCAGTGATATAGGAACCCACTACGAGCAGTACTTC,CASSDIGTHYEQYF,TRBJ2-7,TRBV6-1,14,-,-
TGTGCCAGCAGCTATCGGACAGGGGACTATGGCTACACCTTC,CASSYRTGDYGYTF,TRBJ1-2,TRBV7-2,14,-,TRBD1
TGTGCCAGCAGCCTCACCTGGAACGAGCAGTACTTC,CASSLTWNEQYF,TRBJ2-7,TRBV13,12,-,-
TGTGCCAGCAGCCCCCATCCGATAGCGGGAGGGCGCTACGAGCAGTACTTC,CASSPHPIAGGRYEQYF,TRBJ2-7,TRBV7-2,17,few,TRBD2
TGTGCCAGCAGCCAAGAGCGCCGGGACAGGGCGACGACGTACTCTGGAAACACCATATATTTT,CASSQERRDRATTYSGNTIYF,TRBJ1-3,TRBV4-2,21,-,TRBD1
TGTGCCAGCAGTGAATGGTCGGACAGCCCTGGAAACACCATATATTTT,CASSEWSDSPGNTIYF,TRBJ1-3,TRBV6-1,16,-,-
TGTGCCAGCACTAGTCGAAGCGAGACCCAGTACTTC,CASTSRSETQYF,TRBJ2-5,TRBV2,12,-,-
TGTGCCAGCAGCTTAGAGCCAGGGAAACCTTACTATGGCTACACCTTC,CASSLEPGKPYYGYTF,TRBJ1-2,TRBV7-3,16,-,-
TGTGCCAGCAGCCAGGGACTAGCGGGGTCCTACGAGCAGTACTTC,CASSQGLAGSYEQYF,TRBJ2-7,TRBV4-2,15,-,TRBD2
TGTGCCAGTAGGTTGGACTGGAACACCGGGGAGCTGTTTTTT,CASRLDWNTGELFF,TRBJ2-2,TRBV19,14,-,-
TGTGCCAGCAGCTTTATGGGGGCCGGGGGCACTGAAGCTTTCTTT,CASSFMGAGGTEAFF,TRBJ1-1,TRBV11-2,15,-,-
TGTGCCTGGGTCTGGGACCCGGGTCCCAATCAGCCCCAGCATTTT,CAWVWDPGPNQPQHF,TRBJ1-5,TRBV30,15,-,-
TGCGCCAGCAGCCAAGATCCGATTGGTCCTAATGAAAAACTGTTTTTT,CASSQDPIGPNEKLFF,TRBJ1-4,TRBV4-3,16,-,-
TGTGCCACCAGCAGAGGTTGGGCGAGGGAAGGTCAGCCCCAGCATTTT,CATSRGWAREGQPQHF,TRBJ1-5,TRBV15,16,-,-
TGTGCCAGCAGCCAAGCGGGAGACTCCTACAATGAGCAGTTCTTC,CASSQAGDSYNEQFF,TRBJ2-1,TRBV7-2,15,-,TRBD2
TGTGCCAGCAGAGGGACAAGGACTTATGAAAAACTGTTTTTT,CASRGTRTYEKLFF,TRBJ1-4,TRBV27,14,-,-
TGTGCCAGTTCCAGCGTGGCAGGGGGCACCCGTAACTATGGCTACACCTTC,CASSSVAGGTRNYGYTF,TRBJ1-2,TRBV19,17,-,TRBD1
TGTGCCAGCTCCCCGGGACAAATCGACCGGGCTTTCTTT,CASSPGQIDRAFF,TRBJ1-1,TRBV18,13,-,-
TGTGCCAGTAGTATCTGGGGGCAGGACGAGCAGTACTTC,CASSIWGQDEQYF,TRBJ2-7,TRBV19,13,-,-
TGTGCCAGCATGGCGGGGATGAACACCGGGGAGCTGTTTTTT,CASMAGMNTGELFF,TRBJ2-2,TRBV7-2,14,-,-
TGCAGCGTTGACGGCAGGGTAGGCGGGGAGCTGTTTTTT,CSVDGRVGGELFF,TRBJ2-2,TRBV29-1,13,-,-
TGTGCCAGCAGCCAAGATCTGAGTCAGCCCCAGCATTTT,CASSQDLSQPQHF,TRBJ1-5,TRBV3-1/TRBV3-2,13,-,-
TGTGCCAGCAGTGATTGGAGGACCAATGAGCAGTTCTTC,CASSDWRTNEQFF,TRBJ2-1,TRBV6-4,13,-,-
TGTGCCAGCAGCACAAACCTGATAGGGGGTTACACCATATATTTT,CASSTNLIGGYTIYF,TRBJ1-3,TRBV7-2,15,-,-
TGTGCCAGCTCACCTCGGGCAGATAGCCAAGAGACCCAGTACTTC,CASSPRADSQETQYF,TRBJ2-5,TRBV18,15,-,-
TGTGCCAGCAGTAAAACGATAGGGTTAGGAGGGACAGATACGCAGTATTTT,CASSKTIGLGGTDTQYF,TRBJ2-3,TRBV27,17,-,-
TGTGCCAGCAGCTCCTCCATACAGGGATTCGGAGAGACCCAGTACTTC,CASSSSIQGFGETQYF,TRBJ2-5,TRBV5-5,16,-,-
TGCGCCAGCAGCTTGAGGTCCCCCGGGACTACGATCACCGGGGAGCTGTTTTTT,CASSLRSPGTTITGELFF,TRBJ2-2,TRBV5-1,18,-,TRBD2
TGTGCCAGCAGTCACGCAACGGACTACTACAATGAGCAGTTCTTC,CASSHATDYYNEQFF,TRBJ2-1,TRBV14,15,few,-
TGTGCCAGCAGTTACGGGCGCAACTCTGGGGCCAACGTCCTGACTTTC,CASSYGRNSGANVLTF,TRBJ2-6,TRBV6-2/TRBV6-3,16,-,-
TGTGCCAGCAGCGGTCATGAGCAGTTCTTC,CASSGHEQFF,TRBJ2-1,TRBV11-2,10,once,-
TGTGCCAGCAGCTTAGTTGGGACAGGGGGCGCGGGAAACACCATATATTTT,CASSLVGTGGAGNTIYF,TRBJ1-3,TRBV7-2,17,-,TRBD1
TGTGCCTGGAGTGGAGCTAGCGGGAGATCCGAGCAGTACTTC,CAWSGASGRSEQYF,TRBJ2-7,TRBV30,14,-,TRBD2